This is a list of T cell receptor beta chains from one sample in a study of T cell changes during pregnancy in multiple sclerosis. Some clones are missing from TCRdb's copy, which holds only in-frame ones; the method was immunoSEQ multiplex PCR. This table holds tens of thousands of clones, around 92% found once. The sequencing here drew on peripheral blood, taken in the second trimester of pregnancy. The receptors come from a female donor in good health, enrolled as a control in a pregnancy study. CDR3s include the opening cysteine and the closing phenylalanine or tryptophan. A D gene is named only where the DNA matches it firmly. Expanded clones are given a class, and other clones once, few, many or no size at all.

V,D,J,size,DNA,CDR3
TRBV18,TRBD1,TRBJ2-7,NA,TGTGCCAGCTCACGACAGGGTCTCGTGGGCGAGCAGTACTTC,CASSRQGLVGEQYF
TRBV19,TRBD2,TRBJ2-3,NA,TGTGCCAGTAGTCCGGGACTAGCGGCAGATACGCAGTATTTT,CASSPGLAADTQYF
TRBV9,TRBD1,TRBJ1-4,once,TGTGCCAGCAGCGTAGCAGCTGACAGGGGCGAGGAAAAACTGTTTTTT,CASSVAADRGEEKLFF
TRBV6-4,TRBD1,TRBJ1-2,NA,TGTGCCAACACACAGGGGAACTATGGCTACACCTTC,CANTQGNYGYTF
TRBV18,TRBD1,TRBJ1-2,NA,TGTGCCAGCTCACCTTCGGACAGGGGGCCGGGGGGCTACACCTTC,CASSPSDRGPGGYTF
TRBV7-8,NA,TRBJ1-5,NA,TGTGCCAGCAGCTCTTTCAATCAGCCCCAGCATTTT,CASSSFNQPQHF
TRBV28,NA,TRBJ1-4,NA,TGTGCCAGCAGTTCTCCCCGATTAGGGGGTAGAAATGAAAAACTGTTTTTT,CASSSPRLGGRNEKLFF
TRBV29-1,TRBD1,TRBJ2-7,NA,TGCAGCGTTGTCGACAGGGGCGACGAGCAGTACTTC,CSVVDRGDEQYF
TRBV2,NA,TRBJ2-1,NA,TGTGCCAGCAGTGATGGAGGTTCCTACAATGAGCAGTTCTTC,CASSDGGSYNEQFF
TRBV18,NA,TRBJ2-7,NA,TGTGCCAGCTCACCGGCGGGACCCTCCTACGAGCAGTACTTC,CASSPAGPSYEQYF
TRBV19,NA,TRBJ1-5,NA,TGTGCCAGTTCCGATCAGCCCCAGCATTTT,CASSDQPQHF
TRBV6-5,TRBD1,TRBJ2-7,NA,TGTGCCAGCAGTTACTCTCCCGACAGGGCGGACGAGCAGTACTTC,CASSYSPDRADEQYF
TRBV19,NA,TRBJ1-4,NA,TGTGCCAGTCATCTATTGGGCAGTGAAAAACTGTTTTTT,CASHLLGSEKLFF